These T cell receptor beta chains were read from a single sample in a study of blood T cell repertoires in COVID-19. Measured with immunoSEQ multiplex PCR; TCRdb has only the in-frame clones, and not every one. This table holds about 370,000 clones, nearly 90% found once. The sequencing input was peripheral blood. The receptor source for this set is a man aged 18 to 30 with active or convalescent COVID-19. Both conserved end residues are part of each CDR3. Fields, in order: D gene, clone size, J gene, V gene, CDR3 protein, CDR3 DNA. A D gene is named only where the DNA matches it firmly. Expanded clones get a size class; other rows say once, few or many, or leave the size out.

- | - | TRBJ2-7 | TRBV29-1 | CSVEDRDRAYEQYF | TGCAGCGTTGAAGATAGAGACAGAGCCTACGAGCAGTACTTC
- | - | TRBJ2-3 | TRBV19 | CATQGRGGTDTQYF | TGTGCCACCCAAGGAAGGGGCGGCACAGATACGCAGTATTTT
TRBD1 | - | TRBJ1-1 | TRBV19 | CASSRTGLGGEAFF | TGTGCCAGCTCCAGGACAGGCCTAGGGGGTGAAGCTTTCTTT
- | - | TRBJ1-2 | TRBV27 | CASSFNRDGYGYTF | TGTGCCAGCAGCTTTAACAGGGACGGGTATGGCTACACCTTC
- | - | TRBJ2-7 | TRBV4-2 | CASSQNSGSEQYF | TGTGCCAGCAGCCAGAACTCGGGTTCCGAGCAGTACTTC
- | - | TRBJ1-6 | TRBV9 | CASSSGSGGSYNSPLHF | TGTGCCAGCAGTTCAGGTTCGGGAGGCTCCTATAATTCACCCCTCCACTTT
- | few | TRBJ2-3 | TRBV4-2 | CASSQVALAADTQYF | TGTGCCAGCAGCCAAGTAGCACTAGCAGCAGATACGCAGTATTTT
TRBD1 | - | TRBJ1-2 | TRBV9 | CASSPRDRGGTNYGYTF | TGTGCCAGCAGCCCCCGGGACAGGGGAGGAACAAACTATGGCTACACCTTC
TRBD1 | - | TRBJ2-1 | TRBV7-6 | CASSLADRLINEQFF | TGTGCCAGCAGCTTAGCGGACAGGTTGATCAATGAGCAGTTCTTC
- | - | TRBJ2-5 | TRBV20-1 | CSATRGTQYF | TGCAGTGCTACACGAGGGACCCAGTACTTC
- | - | TRBJ1-5 | TRBV19 | CASSIWGDQPQHF | TGTGCCAGTAGTATTTGGGGAGATCAGCCCCAGCATTTT
TRBD1 | - | TRBJ1-2 | TRBV7-8 | CASSPRRGPLDYGYTF | TGTGCCAGCAGCCCTCGTAGGGGGCCGCTTGACTATGGCTACACCTTC
TRBD2 | few | TRBJ2-5 | TRBV28 | CASSFGGRVQETQYF | TGTGCCAGCAGTTTTGGCGGGAGGGTGCAAGAGACCCAGTACTTC
TRBD1 | - | TRBJ1-5 | TRBV29-1 | CSVSTGDQPQHF | TGCAGCGTCTCTACAGGGGATCAGCCCCAGCATTTT
- | - | TRBJ1-6 | TRBV18 | CASSPGLNSPLHF | TGTGCCAGCTCACCGGGACTCAATTCACCCCTCCACTTT
TRBD2 | once | TRBJ2-3 | TRBV7-2 | CASSLRLAPVGYTQYF | TGTGCCAGCAGCCTCAGACTAGCGCCCGTTGGATATACGCAGTATTTT
- | - | TRBJ1-2 | TRBV9 | CASTITGTHGYTF | TGTGCCAGCACCATTACGGGTACCCATGGCTACACCTTC
TRBD1 | - | TRBJ1-3 | TRBV7-2 | CASSPTGGGNTIYF | TGTGCCAGCAGCCCCACAGGGGGGGGAAACACCATATATTTT
TRBD2 | few | TRBJ2-1 | TRBV4-2 | CASSLISGRAYNEQFF | TGTGCCAGCAGCCTAATTAGCGGGAGGGCCTACAATGAGCAGTTCTTC
TRBD2 | - | TRBJ2-5 | TRBV18 | CASSPVGGRETQYF | TGTGCCAGCTCACCTGTAGGCGGGAGGGAGACCCAGTACTTC
TRBD2 | - | TRBJ2-2 | TRBV6-2/TRBV6-3 | CASSLAGESGELFF | TGTGCCAGCAGCCTAGCGGGAGAGTCCGGGGAGCTGTTTTTT
TRBD1 | - | TRBJ1-5 | TRBV6-5 | CASSYPRQGGNQPQHF | TGTGCCAGCAGTTACCCCAGACAGGGGGGCAATCAGCCCCAGCATTTT
TRBD2 | few | TRBJ2-5 | TRBV4-1 | CASSQDRGVNGLAETQYF | TGCGCCAGCAGCCAAGATAGAGGTGTGAACGGACTAGCAGAGACCCAGTACTTC
- | - | TRBJ2-1 | TRBV27 | CASSPGHPVYNEQFF | TGTGCCAGCAGTCCCGGACACCCAGTCTACAATGAGCAGTTCTTC
- | - | TRBJ1-1 | TRBV21-1 | CASSKERQGALIETEAFF | TGTGCCAGCAGCAAAGAGAGACAGGGGGCTCTTATTGAAACTGAAGCTTTCTTT
TRBD2 | - | TRBJ2-5 | TRBV7-3 | CASSLRRGVAETQYF | TGTGCCAGCAGCTTAAGGCGGGGGGTCGCAGAGACCCAGTACTTC
- | - | TRBJ1-1 | TRBV25-1 | CASRSTVNTEAFF | TGTGCCAGCAGATCCACAGTGAACACTGAAGCTTTCTTT
- | once | TRBJ2-7 | TRBV27 | CASSLYGSAYEQYF | TGTGCCAGCAGTTTATACGGCAGCGCTTACGAGCAGTACTTC
- | - | TRBJ2-7 | TRBV11-2 | CASRPTRGPISYEQYF | TGTGCCAGCAGGCCAACCCGCGGGCCCATCTCCTACGAGCAGTACTTC
TRBD2 | - | TRBJ2-2 | TRBV7-9 | CASSLASGSSTGELFF | TGTGCCAGCAGCTTAGCGAGCGGGAGTTCTACCGGGGAGCTGTTTTTT
- | - | TRBJ1-5 | TRBV28 | CASSHSQAYGNQPQHF | TGTGCCAGCAGTCATTCCCAGGCTTATGGCAATCAGCCCCAGCATTTT
- | once | TRBJ1-2 | TRBV3-1/TRBV3-2 | CASSTRSAYGYTF | TGTGCCAGCAGCACCCGAAGCGCCTATGGCTACACCTTC
- | - | TRBJ1-3 | TRBV28 | CAAKGGGSGNTIYF | TGTGCCGCTAAGGGAGGGGGGTCTGGAAACACCATATATTTT
TRBD1 | - | TRBJ1-1 | TRBV9 | CASSVGGRGAEAFF | TGTGCCAGCAGCGTAGGTGGCAGGGGGGCTGAAGCTTTCTTT
- | - | TRBJ2-7 | TRBV28 | CASTVTGDSYEQYF | TGTGCCAGCACAGTCACCGGGGACTCCTACGAGCAGTACTTC
- | - | TRBJ1-1 | TRBV30 | CAWRTGSSVAFF | TGTGCCTGGAGAACAGGGTCCTCGGTAGCTTTCTTT
- | - | TRBJ1-6 | TRBV7-2 | CASSLRVGNSPLHF | TGTGCCAGCAGCTTGAGGGTTGGCAATTCACCCCTCCACTTT
- | - | TRBJ2-1 | TRBV24-1 | CATSASKRFYNEQFF | TGTGCCACCAGTGCCTCTAAGCGGTTTTACAATGAGCAGTTCTTC
- | few | TRBJ2-7 | TRBV20-1 | CSARDSREQYF | TGCAGTGCTAGAGATTCGCGCGAGCAGTACTTC
TRBD1 | - | TRBJ1-4 | TRBV5-6 | CASSSENRGGKLFF | TGTGCCAGCAGCTCGGAAAACAGGGGGGGAAAACTGTTTTTT
- | - | TRBJ1-4 | TRBV19 | CASSRGRLDNEKLFF | TGTGCCAGTAGTAGGGGGCGTTTGGATAATGAAAAACTGTTTTTT
TRBD1 | - | TRBJ1-5 | TRBV5-1 | CASSLRAGGNNQPQHF | TGCGCCAGCAGCTTGAGGGCAGGGGGCAACAATCAGCCCCAGCATTTT
TRBD1 | once | TRBJ1-2 | TRBV19 | CASTTRQGMQGGYTF | TGTGCCAGTACGACTAGACAGGGAATGCAGGGTGGCTACACCTTC
TRBD2 | - | TRBJ2-1 | TRBV5-8 | CASSLVRAGARSYNEQFF | TGTGCCAGCAGCTTGGTGCGAGCGGGAGCCCGCTCCTACAATGAGCAGTTCTTC
- | - | TRBJ1-1 | TRBV5-1 | CASALGQNTEAFF | TGCGCCTCAGCCCTGGGACAGAACACTGAAGCTTTCTTT
TRBD1 | once | TRBJ1-2 | TRBV19 | CASTEDRGDYGYTF | TGTGCCAGTACGGAGGACAGGGGCGACTATGGCTACACCTTC
TRBD1 | once | TRBJ1-1 | TRBV6-5 | CASSYPGQGGEAFF | TGTGCCAGCAGTTACCCCGGACAGGGCGGTGAAGCTTTCTTT